The 27 T cell receptor beta chains given below trace back to one sample, sequenced in a study of blood T cell repertoires in COVID-19. Here immunoSEQ multiplex PCR was the method, and the copy in TCRdb shows in-frame clones only, minus some. The data contain under 150,000 clones, approximately 88% of them singletons. The sample comprised PBMCs or T cells enriched from blood (not recorded which). The receptors shown here come from a man in his forties with acute COVID-19.

In this sample, this clone turned up a few times. CDR3 protein: CASSSRQGEGEKLFF. DNA of the CDR3: TGCGCCAGCAGCTCCCGACAGGGGGAGGGTGAAAAACTGTTTTTT. V gene TRBV5-1 combines with J gene TRBJ1-4, with TRBD1 identical over 9 bases. CDR1 SGHRS and CDR2 YFSETQ come from the germline V gene. The V segment lost 3 bases and the J segment 7 bases; nucleotides outside the gene matches: 7. The CDR3 totals 15 residues.

The chain employs TRBV30 and TRBJ2-7, with 9 positions matching TRBD1. This CDR3 contains 14 residues. Germline values: CDR1 GTSNPN, CDR2 SVGIG (reference sequence). J lost 2 bases, V lost 3 bases, and 5 bases had no gene match. Written as DNA, the CDR3 is TGTGCCTGGAGAAAAGGGACAGGGACCTACGAGCAGTACTTC. Its translation is CAWRKGTGTYEQYF. The full variable domain, rest sourced from reference TRBV30 and TRBJ2-7, is SQTIHQWPATLVQPVGSPLSLECTVEGTSNPNLYWYRQAAGRGLQLLFYSVGIGQISSEVPQNLSASRPQDRQFILSSKKLLLSDSGFYLCAWRKGTGTYEQYFGPGTRLTVT.

V usage is TRBV7-2 and J usage is TRBJ2-3, with a weak D call TRBD1 (6 bases). V lost 3 bases and J lost 6, with 10 bases in between. The germline V gene encodes CDR1 SGHTA and CDR2 FQGNSA. The CDR3 contains 13 residues. CDR3 sequence reads: CASSLWDIDTQYF. Here the CDR3 DNA reads TGTGCCAGCAGCTTGTGGGACATTGATACGCAGTATTTT.

The chain employs TRBV7-6 and TRBJ2-1; 9 bases match TRBD2. The germline V gene encodes CDR1 SGHVS and CDR2 FNYEAQ. J was trimmed by 10 bases and V by 0 bases; bases with no gene match: 7. CDR3 length: 15 residues. CDR3 in amino acids: CASSLASRGGREQFF. For the CDR3, the DNA is TGTGCCAGCAGCTTAGCGTCGCGGGGGGGCCGGGAGCAGTTCTTC.

The CDR3 loop reads CSVAQGDGYGYTF. In nucleotides, the CDR3 is TGCAGCGTCGCACAGGGGGACGGCTATGGCTACACCTTC. The chain has TRBV29-1 and TRBJ1-2; TRBD1 matches at 8 bases. Trimming at V came to 6 bases and at J to 4 bases, leaving 7 bases not matched to a gene. Germline V gene lookup returns CDR1 SQVTM and CDR2 ANQGSEA. The CDR3 runs 13 residues.

The gene calls are TRBV4-1 and TRBJ2-6; no clear D gene. V was pared by 0 bases and J by 1 base, with 13 bases between. This CDR3 region has 18 residues. Germline-derived CDR1 and CDR2 are MGHRA and YSYEKL. The CDR3 region is CASSQEGVRFSGANVLTF. The CDR3 nucleotides are TGCGCCAGCAGCCAAGAGGGTGTGAGGTTTTCTGGGGCCAACGTCCTGACTTTC.

The J gene is TRBJ2-2, the V gene TRBV7-8; 7 positions agree with TRBD2. CDR1 and CDR2 (germline): SGHVS, FQNEAQ. After removal of 5 bases from V and 3 bases from J, the junction contained 9 bases not matched to a gene. This CDR3 contains 16 residues. The DNA for the CDR3 is TGTGCCAGCAGCCAATGGGATGGGAGGGACACCGGGGAGCTGTTTTTT. Its translation is CASSQWDGRDTGELFF.

The gene calls are TRBV25-1 and TRBJ1-4; TRBD1 is a possible D gene (6 bases). Trimming removed 5 bases at V and 3 bases at J, with 13 bases between. This CDR3 spans 15 amino acids. Germline CDR1 is MGHDK and CDR2 is SYGVNS. CDR3 sequence: CASSLTGSANEKLFF. The DNA for the CDR3 is TGTGCCAGCAGTTTAACAGGGTCAGCTAATGAAAAACTGTTTTTT.

The V call is TRBV19, the J call TRBJ2-5; D might be TRBD2 (6 bases). The CDR3 sequence is 14 residues long. Between the trimmed V and J ends, which lost 7 bases and 5 bases, there was a span of 17 bases. CDR1 LNHDA and CDR2 SQIVND come from the germline V gene (reference sequence). The CDR3 sequence: CASNPGGGGETQYF. The CDR3 region has the DNA TGTGCCAGTAATCCCGGAGGCGGAGGGGAGACCCAGTACTTC.

The rearrangement joins TRBV3-1 (or the pseudogene TRBV3-2) to TRBJ1-3, with a tentative D call TRBD1 (5 bases). The length of the CDR3 is 15 residues. The V gene's germline CDR1 is LGHDT and CDR2 YNNKEL (reference sequence). V dropped 0 bases and J dropped 3 bases, with 9 bases sitting between them. CDR3 loop: CASSQEFRDGNTIYF. In nucleotides, the CDR3 is TGTGCCAGCAGCCAAGAGTTCAGGGATGGAAACACCATATATTTT.

The rearrangement uses TRBV12-3 or TRBV12-4 and TRBJ1-2; no clear D gene. V was trimmed by 1 base and J by 4 bases, leaving 7 bases between them. This CDR3 contains 13 residues. The CDR3, as DNA: TGTGCCAGCAGTTTAGTCTTCGGCTATGGCTACACCTTC. Translation: CASSLVFGYGYTF.

The chain joins TRBV2 to TRBJ2-7, with TRBD2 as a possible D gene (6 bases). This CDR3 is built from 14 residues. The germline V gene encodes CDR1 SNHLY and CDR2 FYNNEI. Trimming removed 1 base at V and 5 bases at J, with 12 bases between. The CDR3 sequence: CASSEGRGGHEQYF. The DNA of the CDR3 is TGTGCCAGCAGTGAAGGGAGGGGTGGCCACGAGCAGTACTTC.

The V gene is TRBV5-4, the J gene TRBJ2-1; the D gene is possibly TRBD1 (6 bases). Trimming removed 1 base from V and 9 bases from J, with 20 bases in between. The CDR3 loop spans 16 amino acids. The V gene's germline CDR1 is SGHNT and CDR2 YYREEE (reference sequence). The CDR3 sequence: CASSLSAGTRYGEQFF. As DNA, the CDR3 is TGTGCCAGCAGCTTGAGCGCCGGGACACGTTACGGTGAGCAGTTCTTC.

This sequence joins TRBV28 and TRBJ2-7; 10 bases line up with TRBD2. CDR1 is MDHEN and CDR2 is SYDVKM in the germline V gene. Trimming at V came to 5 bases and at J to 3 bases, leaving 16 bases not matched to a gene. This CDR3 has 18 residues. The CDR3 loop reads CASSIQLAGRTEYYEQYF. CDR3 coding DNA: TGTGCCAGCAGTATACAACTAGCGGGGCGTACCGAATACTACGAGCAGTACTTC.

This clone was counted a few times. This sequence joins TRBV20-1 and TRBJ1-6; D may be TRBD1 (5 bases). V dropped 3 bases and J dropped 7 bases, with 13 bases sitting between them. This CDR3 comprises 14 residues. CDR1 and CDR2 from the germline V gene are DFQATT and SNEGSKA (reference sequence). DNA for the CDR3: TGCAGTGCTAGTTACGGGGGGTTGAATTCACCCCTCCACTTT. Encoded protein: CSASYGGLNSPLHF.

This chain uses TRBV5-6 with TRBJ1-2; TRBD1 matches 8 bases. This CDR3 spans 16 amino acids. Trimming at V came to 0 bases and at J to 1 base, leaving 5 bases not matched to a gene. Germline loops: CDR1 SGHDT, CDR2 YYEEEE. The CDR3 DNA is TGTGCCAGCAGCTTGGAGCGGACAGGGTTTAACTATGGCTACACCTTC. It codes for CASSLERTGFNYGYTF.

This chain uses TRBV7-2 with TRBJ1-4; D is unresolved. The germline V gene encodes CDR1 SGHTA and CDR2 FQGNSA. The CDR3 runs 15 residues. Trimming stripped 2 bases from V and 5 bases from J, with 12 bases between. As DNA, the CDR3 is TGTGCCAGCAGCTTAATGTACTCCTGGAATGAAAAACTGTTTTTT. Protein product: CASSLMYSWNEKLFF.

The chain couples TRBV3-1 (or the pseudogene TRBV3-2) to TRBJ1-4, with TRBD1 matching over 10 bases. The CDR3 sequence is 17 residues long. Germline V gene sequence: CDR1 LGHDT, CDR2 YNNKEL (reference sequence). The V gene end was trimmed by 8 bases and the J gene end by 0 bases; junction bases not matched to a gene: 9. The CDR3 nucleotides read TGTGCCAGCGGACCCTCCGGACAGGGGGCAACTAATGAAAAACTGTTTTTT. Amino acids: CASGPSGQGATNEKLFF.

This clone was found a few times. V usage is TRBV7-9 and J usage is TRBJ1-1; tentative D call: TRBD1 (5 bases). Trimming shortened V by 5 bases and J by 4 bases, and 20 bases separated the two germline ends. Germline CDR1 and CDR2: SEHNR and FQNEAQ (reference sequence). This CDR3 region has 16 residues. The CDR3, as DNA: TGTGCCAGCAGCGTTGGACATGGTAGTAGGTCCACTGAAGCTTTCTTT. Translation: CASSVGHGSRSTEAFF.

This clone was recorded only once. The chain couples TRBV7-8 to TRBJ1-2, with a possible D match to TRBD1 (5 bases). Trimming removed 2 bases from V and 8 bases from J, with 15 bases in between. CDR1 is SGHVS and CDR2 is FQNEAQ in the germline V gene. This CDR3 spans 14 amino acids. DNA for the CDR3: TGTGCCAGCAGCTTACGGCAGGGAGCGGGAGGCTACACCTTC. As protein: CASSLRQGAGGYTF.

This clone appeared a few times. The rearrangement uses TRBV28 and TRBJ2-7; maybe TRBD2 (5 bases). The CDR3 is 12 amino acids. Germline values: CDR1 MDHEN, CDR2 SYDVKM. V was clipped by 4 bases and J by 2 bases, with 6 bases between them. The CDR3 DNA is TGTGCCAGCAGTTCCGGGACCTACGAGCAGTACTTC. Encoded protein: CASSSGTYEQYF. Full variable domain (missing parts from reference TRBV28 and TRBJ2-7): DVKVTQSSRYLVKRTGEKVFLECVQDMDHENMFWYRQDPGLGLRLIYFSYDVKMKEKGDIPEGYSVSREKKERFSLILESASTNQTSMYLCASSSGTYEQYFGPGTRLTVT.

This sequence joins TRBV29-1 and TRBJ1-3; a possible D gene is TRBD1 (5 bases). The germline V gene has CDR1 SQVTM and CDR2 ANQGSEA. V lost 6 bases and J lost 2, with 8 bases in between. CDR3 length: 12 residues. DNA for the CDR3: TGCAGCGTCTCAGGGACTGGAAACACCATATATTTT. Protein product: CSVSGTGNTIYF.

The chain is built from TRBV19 and TRBJ1-1; D is perhaps TRBD1 (5 bases). CDR1 LNHDA and CDR2 SQIVND come from the germline V gene (reference sequence). The CDR3 length is 14 residues. V was trimmed by 5 bases and J by 2 bases, leaving 12 bases between them. The CDR3 protein is CASSPQTENTEAFF. The CDR3 nucleotides read TGTGCCAGTAGTCCCCAGACAGAAAACACTGAAGCTTTCTTT.

This clone turned up a few times. The chain links TRBV28 to TRBJ2-7; 7 positions agree with TRBD2. With V trimmed by 2 bases and J by 3 bases, 7 bases remained unmatched. The CDR3 has 15 residues. Germline values: CDR1 MDHEN, CDR2 SYDVKM. The CDR3 coding sequence is TGTGCCAGCAGTTTACCCCGGGGGGAAAGCTACGAGCAGTACTTC. It yields the protein CASSLPRGESYEQYF.

The chain recombines TRBV28 with TRBJ2-2; D is possibly TRBD2 (6 bases). CDR1 and CDR2 (germline): MDHEN, SYDVKM. V was cut by 3 bases and J by 4 bases, with 6 bases left in between. The CDR3 spans 13 residues. The CDR3 coding sequence is TGTGCCAGCAGTTTCGGGGGCACCGGGGAGCTGTTTTTT. Protein product: CASSFGGTGELFF.

The table lists this clone with a count of one. J is TRBJ2-7 and V is TRBV12-3 or TRBV12-4; D unclear. With 7 bases removed from V and 3 bases from J, the gap between germline ends came to 7 bases. CDR3 length equals 11 residues. The CDR3 region has the DNA TGTGCCAGCATGAGGAACTACGAGCAGTACTTC. It is translated as CASMRNYEQYF.

This clone came up a few times. The rearrangement uses TRBV5-1 and TRBJ1-1; 7 nucleotides agree with TRBD1. The V and J ends lost 1 base and 6 bases, in that order; junction bases with no gene match: 12. This CDR3 is 16 amino acids long. Germline CDR1 is SGHRS and CDR2 is YFSETQ. Here the CDR3 reads CASSLTGALGRAEAFF. The CDR3 region has the DNA TGCGCCAGCAGCTTGACAGGGGCACTGGGAAGGGCTGAAGCTTTCTTT.